These T cell receptor beta chains were read from a single sample in a study of blood T cell dynamics during melanoma immunotherapy. Profiled with immunoSEQ multiplex PCR; TCRdb holds only in-frame clones, not every one. This table has roughly 9,500 clones, approximately 90% appearing once. The source material was blood, sampled from a patient treated with checkpoint blockade. The receptor set was obtained from a human donor with melanoma. Both conserved end residues are part of each CDR3. The order of the fields is V gene, D gene, J gene, clone size, CDR3 DNA, CDR3 protein. The D gene is left open where the match is weak. Size is stated for part of the rows, as once, few or many counts, or as a class when the clone is expanded.

TRBV5-5,.,TRBJ1-5,.,TGTGCCAGCAGCTTGGGGGCCGGAGGGCCAAAGCATTTT,CASSLGAGGPKHF
TRBV6-5,.,TRBJ1-1,.,TGTGCCAGCAGTTCGCCCCGGGACACCACTGAAGCTTTCTTT,CASSSPRDTTEAFF
TRBV20-1,.,TRBJ2-1,.,TGCAGTGGGATGGGGAGAAATGAGCAGTTCTTC,CSGMGRNEQFF
TRBV28,.,TRBJ1-6,.,TGTGCCAGCAGTCACCCCGGGACGGTGAATAATTCACCCCTCCACTTT,CASSHPGTVNNSPLHF
TRBV28,.,TRBJ2-7,.,TGTGCCAGCAGTTTATCCTTGGTCGAGCAGTACTTC,CASSLSLVEQYF
TRBV4-1,.,TRBJ1-1,.,TGCGCCAGCAGCCAACCACCTAACCCCCACCGCGGAGCTTTCTTT,CASSQPPNPHRGAFF
TRBV6-5,.,TRBJ1-2,.,TGTGCCAGCAGCCCCGGGGGAGGGGCTTCCTATGGCTACACCTTC,CASSPGGGASYGYTF
TRBV28,.,TRBJ1-1,once,TGTGCCAGCAGTTTACCTCGGGGGACTGAAGCTTTCTTT,CASSLPRGTEAFF
TRBV28,.,TRBJ1-2,.,TGTGCCAGCATCGACGGGGGGCCCGGCCGTGGTCCTAACTATGGCTACACCTTC,CASIDGGPGRGPNYGYTF
TRBV7-2,TRBD1,TRBJ2-1,.,TGTGCCAGCAGCCCCACACTACAGGGGGCGAAAGATGAGCAGTTCTTC,CASSPTLQGAKDEQFF
TRBV11-2,.,TRBJ2-3,once,TGTGCCAGCAGCTTAGATCCGGCCCCGCGGAGCACAGATACGCAGTATTTT,CASSLDPAPRSTDTQYF
TRBV29-1,.,TRBJ2-3,.,TGCAGCGTTGAAGAGGTGACAGATACGCAGTATTTT,CSVEEVTDTQYF
TRBV10-3,TRBD1,TRBJ1-2,few,TGTGCCATCGAGGGACAGATGGGGTATGGCTACACCTTC,CAIEGQMGYGYTF
TRBV7-2,.,TRBJ1-1,once,TGTGCCAGCAGCTTAGAGGAGGGCACTGAAGCTTTCTTT,CASSLEEGTEAFF
TRBV4-2,TRBD1,TRBJ1-3,.,TGTGCCAGCAGCCAAGGGCCCGGACAGGGAAAAGGTACCATATATTTT,CASSQGPGQGKGTIYF
TRBV28,TRBD1,TRBJ1-2,.,TGTGCCAGCGGTGGGACAGGCACTAACTATGGCTACACCTTC,CASGGTGTNYGYTF
TRBV30,.,TRBJ2-7,.,TGTGCCTGGGGGGGGCAGACCTACGAGCAGTACTTC,CAWGGQTYEQYF
TRBV11-2,TRBD2,TRBJ2-1,.,TGTGCCAGCAGCCCCCGAGGACTAGCGGGGGGGTATGAGCAGTTCTTC,CASSPRGLAGGYEQFF
TRBV9,TRBD2,TRBJ2-5,.,TGTGCCAGCAGCCCTCGGGGTAGCGGGAGGGAGACCCAGTACTTC,CASSPRGSGRETQYF
TRBV9,TRBD1,TRBJ2-3,.,TGTGCCAGCAGCTCCCGACAGGGGCCGGCAGATACGCAGTATTTT,CASSSRQGPADTQYF
TRBV9,TRBD1,TRBJ2-1,.,TGTGCCAGCAGCAACAGGGGACCATACAATGAGCAGTTCTTC,CASSNRGPYNEQFF
TRBV6-6,TRBD2,TRBJ2-1,.,TGTGCCAGCAGCCCCGGGACTACCAATGAGCAGTTCTTC,CASSPGTTNEQFF
TRBV21-1,.,TRBJ2-7,medium-sized,TGTGCCAGCAGCGAGTTAGCGGGTGTTAACTACGAGCAGTACTTC,CASSELAGVNYEQYF
TRBV6-6,.,TRBJ2-3,.,TGTGCCAGCAGTAACCGGGACCATGGGCCCGTTGGCACGCAGTATTTT,CASSNRDHGPVGTQYF
TRBV11-2,.,TRBJ1-5,.,TGTGCCAGCAGCTTAGAAGGGGGGTCGCAGCCCCAGCATTTT,CASSLEGGSQPQHF
TRBV7-9,.,TRBJ1-2,.,TGTGCCAGCAGCCCCGCCGGGGGAACACCAGATGGCTACACCTTC,CASSPAGGTPDGYTF
TRBV28,TRBD1,TRBJ1-1,.,TGTGCCAGCAGTTTCCGAGGGGGCGCGGCTGAAGCTTTCTTT,CASSFRGGAAEAFF
TRBV28,.,TRBJ1-2,.,TGTGCCAGCGGGCTCGGCTATGGCTACACCTTC,CASGLGYGYTF
TRBV7-9,.,TRBJ1-5,few,TGTGCCAGCAGCTTAGGTCATCAGCCCCAGCATTTT,CASSLGHQPQHF
TRBV16,.,TRBJ1-2,.,TGTGCCAGCAGCCTCCTCGGGGGCTATGGCTACACCTTC,CASSLLGGYGYTF
TRBV27,.,TRBJ1-1,.,TGTGCCAGCAGTTTCGCGGGGGTTGGGACTGAAGCTTTCTTT,CASSFAGVGTEAFF
TRBV30,TRBD1,TRBJ2-1,once,TGTGCCTGGAGTCCTAACAGGGGGAAGCAGTTCTTC,CAWSPNRGKQFF
TRBV7-2,TRBD1,TRBJ2-4,.,TGTGCCAGCAGCTTAGGTGGGGGGACAGGGCCAAAAAACATTCAGTACTTC,CASSLGGGTGPKNIQYF
TRBV7-8,.,TRBJ2-3,.,TGTGCCAGCAGCCCGGGAGCGGGCCACAACACAGATACGCAGTATTTT,CASSPGAGHNTDTQYF
TRBV23-1,TRBD2,TRBJ2-2,.,TGCGACCCGGGAGGCTCGAACACCGGGGAGCTGTTTTTT,CDPGGSNTGELFF
TRBV6-5,.,TRBJ2-2,.,TGTGCCAGCAGCCCCCCCACCGGGGAGCTGTTTTTT,CASSPPTGELFF
TRBV9,TRBD1,TRBJ2-7,once,TGTGCCAGCAGCGTAGGGACAGGTCCCTACGAGCAGTACTTC,CASSVGTGPYEQYF
TRBV4-3,.,TRBJ1-2,.,TGCGCCAGCAGCCAAGATGGCGGGGGCGGCTATGGCTACACCTTC,CASSQDGGGGYGYTF
TRBV9,TRBD2,TRBJ2-3,.,TGTGCCAGCACCAAAACCGGGGGGAGCGGGTATACGCAGTATTTT,CASTKTGGSGYTQYF
TRBV27,TRBD2,TRBJ2-1,.,TGTGCCAGCAGTCCCGGGACTAGCGCATACAATGAGCAGTTCTTC,CASSPGTSAYNEQFF
TRBV19,.,TRBJ2-1,.,TGTGCCAGTACCCCGACGGTCGACAATGAGCAGTTCTTC,CASTPTVDNEQFF
TRBV2,.,TRBJ1-4,.,TGTGCCACCCAAGGATCTGGGGAAAAACTGTTTTTT,CATQGSGEKLFF
TRBV5-4,TRBD2,TRBJ2-5,once,TGTGCCGGCAGCTTGGGCGGGAGTGGAGAGACCCAGTACTTC,CAGSLGGSGETQYF
TRBV5-1,.,TRBJ2-3,.,TGCGCCAGCAGCTTGGGGGCAGCCCCAGATACGCAGTATTTT,CASSLGAAPDTQYF
TRBV27,TRBD1,TRBJ2-2,few,TGTGCCAGCACCATAAGGACAGGGGCCGGGGAGCTGTTTTTT,CASTIRTGAGELFF
TRBV27,.,TRBJ1-5,.,TGTGCCAGCAGTTTATCGAGGCAGGAGAGCAATCAGCCCCAGCATTTT,CASSLSRQESNQPQHF
TRBV28,TRBD2,TRBJ2-2,.,TGTGCCAGCAGACCAAATCCGACTAGCGGGAGGGATAACACCGGGGAGCTGTTTTTT,CASRPNPTSGRDNTGELFF
TRBV7-9,.,TRBJ1-1,.,TGTGCCAGCAGCCAAAGTGGGTGGCAGGGGAAAGCTTTCTTT,CASSQSGWQGKAFF